This T cell receptor beta chain was recovered during a study of vaccination and CD4 T cells after COVID-19. Turning to the study itself: Post-COVID draws followed diagnosis by a median around 97 days (range 35 to 161). General study results and limits: Median numbers of SARS-CoV-2-reactive clonotypes increased from about 20 to 38 (not a significant change).

This CDR3 is built from 14 residues. The germline CDR1 and CDR2 sequences are DFQATT and SNEGSKA (reference sequence). Concerning this clonotype itself: The antigen remains unidentified. The junction departs from germline at one end; a sequencing error may be responsible.

Regarding treatment: approximately nine-day PBMC culture with coronavirus spike peptide pools or control peptides (ViraFEST assay). An Oncomine TCR Beta short-read assay was used to sequence the DNA from cultured CD4+ T cells. In TCRdb, the PCR reads were re-called with MiXCR into one record per CDR3 protein. The table has more than 20,000 distinct CDR3 sequences, 35% to 55% seen once; the top ten hold around 7.2%. The chain uses TRBV20-1 and TRBJ2-3; 7 bases map to TRBD2. This clonotype was sampled from a human donor who had recovered from COVID-19. The sample taken for sequencing was CD4+ T cells from blood, cultured in vitro. The CDR3 DNA is TGCAGTACTAGTGACGGGGGGAGCACAGATACGCAGTATTTT. Translation: CSTSDGGSTDTQYF.